The 9 T cell receptor beta chains presented below share a single source sample, sequenced in a study of blood T cell repertoires in COVID-19. Profiled with immunoSEQ multiplex PCR; TCRdb holds only in-frame clones, not every one. Of over 150,000 clones listed, 65% to 85% are singletons. The specimen sequenced was peripheral blood. Source of these receptors: a woman in her seventies who had recovered from COVID-19.

The V call is TRBV9, the J call TRBJ2-1; perhaps TRBD1 as D (6 bases). The CDR3 is made up of 14 amino acids. Germline V gives CDR1 SGDLS, CDR2 YYNGEE. V was cut by 4 bases and J by 7 bases, with 15 bases left in between. This CDR3 is CASSRGHSQNEQFF. The DNA for the CDR3 is TGTGCCAGCAGCCGGGGACATTCGCAGAATGAGCAGTTCTTC.

The chain recombines TRBV5-8 with TRBJ1-5; TRBD1 matches at 7 bases. V trimming: 4 bases; J trimming: 3 bases; junction bases outside the gene matches: 7. Germline CDR1 SGHTS, CDR2 YDEGEE. The CDR3 runs 15 residues. CDR3 bases: TGTGCCAGCAGCCGCCGGGACAGAGACAATCAGCCCCAGCATTTT. Translated, it gives CASSRRDRDNQPQHF.

The chain joins TRBV10-2 to TRBJ2-3; 10 bases are a match to TRBD2. Germline CDR1 WSHSY, CDR2 SAAADI. V was clipped by 3 bases and J by 1 base; unmatched bases: 1. This CDR3 has 15 residues. This CDR3 is CASSDLAGGTDTQYF. Here the CDR3 DNA reads TGCGCCAGCAGTGACCTAGCGGGGGGCACAGATACGCAGTATTTT.

The chain employs TRBV7-7 and TRBJ2-7; D not certain. Germline-derived CDR1 and CDR2 are SSHAT and FNYEAQ (reference sequence). CDR3 length: 17 residues. Trimming shortened V by 5 bases and J by 2 bases, and 22 bases separated the two germline ends. The DNA for the CDR3 is TGTGCCAGCAGCCCCAGGCCATGGAAGACAATAGCCTACGAGCAGTACTTC. Translating gives CASSPRPWKTIAYEQYF.

In nucleotides, the CDR3 is TGTGCCAGCAGTCAACACCTGCGTCGGGCTAGCGGAGGCACAGATACGCAGTATTTT. Protein: CASSQHLRRASGGTDTQYF. This rearrangement joins TRBV27 to TRBJ2-3; 7 bases are shared with TRBD2. The germline gives CDR1 MNHEY, CDR2 SMNVEV (reference sequence). This CDR3 region has 19 residues. V dropped 5 bases and J dropped 1; count of bases not matched to a gene: 18.

The chain joins TRBV28 to TRBJ2-7; possibly TRBD2 for D (7 bases). The V end lost 7 bases, the J end lost 5 bases, and 24 bases lay between the germline ends. CDR1 and CDR2 from the germline V gene are MDHEN and SYDVKM. The CDR3 covers 16 residues. The DNA for the CDR3 is TGTGCCAGCACCGTGGGGGGGGCCCCGCGGGCCCACGAGCAGTACTTC. Amino acids: CASTVGGAPRAHEQYF.

This clone was detected a few times. The V call is TRBV1, the J call TRBJ2-1; TRBD1 is taken as the D call from the table, unchecked against the DNA. TRBV1 is flagged as a pseudogene. This CDR3 is 18 amino acids long. The CDR3 DNA sequence: TGCACCAGCAGCCCCCCCGACACAGTCCAAAGCTCCTACAATGAGCAGTTCTTC. It specifies CTSSPPDTVQSSYNEQFF.

The chain links TRBV7-9 to TRBJ2-7; D perhaps matches TRBD2 (5 bases). CDR1 is SEHNR, CDR2 FQNEAQ, per germline (reference sequence). Trimming cost V 7 bases and J 4 bases, with 8 bases left between them. CDR3 length: 11 residues. The CDR3 sequence is CASTPGYEQYF. The CDR3 DNA sequence: TGTGCCAGCACCCCGGGGTACGAGCAGTACTTC.

This chain connects TRBV19 to TRBJ1-2, with 7 bases fitting TRBD1. The germline CDR1 and CDR2 sequences are LNHDA and SQIVND (reference sequence). The CDR3 extends over 17 amino acids. After removal of 0 bases from V and 3 bases from J, the junction contained 10 bases not matched to a gene. CDR3: CASSIDRWDSNHYGYTF. The CDR3 DNA reads TGTGCCAGTAGTATAGATCGTTGGGACAGTAACCACTATGGCTACACCTTC. Filled out from reference TRBV19 and TRBJ1-2, the complete variable domain reads DGGITQSPKYLFRKEGQNVTLSCEQNLNHDAMYWYRQDPGQGLRLIYYSQIVNDFQKGDIAEGYSVSREKKESFPLTVTSAQKNPTAFYLCASSIDRWDSNHYGYTFGSGTRLTVV.